This TCR beta chain was captured in a study of shared clonotypes between healthy human individuals. Terminally differentiated effector memory CD45RA+ cells were left out of the naive CD8 fraction, which was CD45RO-negative and positively selected for CCR7. Looked up from germline, CDR1 is LGHNA and CDR2 is YSLEER. With 4 bases clipped from V and 5 bases from J, the junction kept 11 bases outside the gene matches. The CDR3 sequence is 16 residues long. Findings and limits, study-wide: Roughly 5% of naive CD4 clonotypes were common to several donors.

This clone showed up just once. Its antigen is not known. Profiling relied on immunoSEQ multiplex PCR, and the TCRdb table lists in-frame clones only, not all of them. The sample has around 2,100,000 clones; about 95% are singletons. This chain joins TRBV4-3 and TRBJ2-5; 9 nucleotides agree with TRBD2. This TCR was recovered from a man younger than 35 in good health. Sample: naive CD8+ T cells sorted from blood. CDR3: CASSPSPGLAMETQYF. CDR3 coding DNA: TGCGCCAGCAGCCCGTCTCCGGGACTAGCAATGGAGACCCAGTACTTC.